The TCR beta chain described here comes from a study of cytomegalovirus exposure and HLA in healthy donors. Sequencing used immunoSEQ multiplex PCR; TCRdb keeps in-frame clones, though not all of them. The table lists a few hundred thousand clones, about nine tenths of them singletons. Sequencing used PBMCs. This sequence was found in a woman in her twenties or thirties in good health and CMV-seronegative.

CDR3 sequence (DNA): TGCGCCAGCAGCCAAGATGGGGCAGGCCCCCGGGAGCAGTACTTC. As protein: CASSQDGAGPREQYF. The chain combines TRBV4-1 with TRBJ2-7, with D possibly TRBD1 on 5 matching bases. This CDR3 has 15 amino acids. Germline loops: CDR1 MGHRA, CDR2 YSYEKL. V shed 0 bases and J shed 7 bases, with 16 bases lying between them.